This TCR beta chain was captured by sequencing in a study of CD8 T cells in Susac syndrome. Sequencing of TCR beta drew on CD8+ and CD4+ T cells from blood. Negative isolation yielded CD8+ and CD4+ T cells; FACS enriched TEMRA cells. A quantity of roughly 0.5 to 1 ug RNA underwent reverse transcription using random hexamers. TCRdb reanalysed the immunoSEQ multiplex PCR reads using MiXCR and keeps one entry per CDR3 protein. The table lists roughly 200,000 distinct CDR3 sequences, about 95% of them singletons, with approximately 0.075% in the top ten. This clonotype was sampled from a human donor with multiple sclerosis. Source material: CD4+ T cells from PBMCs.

The CDR3 nucleotides are TGCAGCGTTTCCCGGACTAGCGGGGCCCCTGAGCAGTTCTTC. Its translation is CSVSRTSGAPEQFF. The rearrangement uses TRBV29-1 and TRBJ2-1; TRBD2 aligns across 12 bases. The V gene's germline CDR1 is SQVTM and CDR2 ANQGSEA. The J segment lost 9 bases and the V segment lost 5 bases, leaving 8 bases of the junction unmatched. CDR3 size: 14 residues.